This T cell receptor beta chain was profiled in a study of Ad26.COV2.S vaccination and SARS-CoV-2 variants. The assay was immunoSEQ multiplex PCR, and TCRdb's table has in-frame clones only and misses some. The profile covers roughly 700,000 clones, with 89% appearing a single time and nearly 1.5% taken by the ten largest. This clone was detected once. After removal of 5 bases from V and 3 bases from J, the junction contained 7 bases not matched to a gene. The CDR3 totals 14 residues. CDR1 is SGHRS, CDR2 YFSETQ, per germline. Treatment indicated: around 19 received Ad26.COV2.S at low or high dose, single or two shots; 5 received placebo; per-sample allocation not given. Sample collection was performed on day 63 after the first vaccine or placebo injection.

This sequence was found in a person between 18 and 65 years old who received the Ad26.COV2.S COVID-19 vaccine or a placebo. J is TRBJ1-1 and V is TRBV5-1; 7 positions agree with TRBD1. The sample was peripheral blood, taken in a trial of Ad26.COV2.S vaccine versus placebo. Written as DNA, the CDR3 is TGCGCCAGCAGTTTAACAGGGGAAGACACTGAAGCTTTCTTT. This sequence encodes CASSLTGEDTEAFF.